This entry concerns a single TCR beta chain. Antigen specificity is unknown. These data come from a study of shared clonotypes between healthy human individuals. Study as a whole: Participating donors consisted of two women and a few men aged 18 to 49.

Replicate PCRs run on sorted subsets employed around 200 ng DNA, roughly 30,000 T cell genomes. The table came from immunoSEQ multiplex PCR; TCRdb's copy has only in-frame clones and leaves some out. The table lists under 2.5 million clones, less than 95% of them singletons. The CDR3 is 16 residues long. Germline V gene sequence: CDR1 SGHAT, CDR2 FQNNGV. V lost 5 bases and J lost 0; bases outside the gene matches: 5. Whole-study results and caveats: Owing to a small donor count, the genetic and exposure-history diversity represented was limited.

Sequencing used naive CD4+ T cells from PBMCs. Subset of the sample: CD45RA+ positively selected. The sequence was obtained from a man younger than 35 in good health. Some clones in this sample may be carry-over from other donors' samples. This rearrangement joins TRBV11-2 to TRBJ2-2, with 8 positions matching TRBD2. The CDR3 here is CASSILAGANTGELFF. The CDR3 nucleotides are TGTGCCAGCAGCATTCTAGCGGGCGCGAACACCGGGGAGCTGTTTTTT.